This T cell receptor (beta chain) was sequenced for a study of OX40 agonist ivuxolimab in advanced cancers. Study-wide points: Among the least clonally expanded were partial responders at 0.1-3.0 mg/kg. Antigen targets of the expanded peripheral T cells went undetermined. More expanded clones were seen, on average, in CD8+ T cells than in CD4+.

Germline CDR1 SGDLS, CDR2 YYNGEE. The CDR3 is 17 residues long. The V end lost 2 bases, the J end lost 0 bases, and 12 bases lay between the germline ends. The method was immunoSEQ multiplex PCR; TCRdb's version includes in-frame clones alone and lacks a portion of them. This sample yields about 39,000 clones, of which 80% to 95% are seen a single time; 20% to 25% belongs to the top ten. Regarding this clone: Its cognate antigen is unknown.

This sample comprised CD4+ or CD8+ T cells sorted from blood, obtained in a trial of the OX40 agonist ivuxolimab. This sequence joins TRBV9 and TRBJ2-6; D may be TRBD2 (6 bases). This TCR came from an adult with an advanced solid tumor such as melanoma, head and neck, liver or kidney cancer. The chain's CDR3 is CASSVWTTSSGANVLTF. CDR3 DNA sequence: TGTGCCAGCAGCGTTTGGACTACTAGCTCTGGGGCCAACGTCCTGACTTTC. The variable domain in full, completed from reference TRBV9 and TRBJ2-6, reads DSGVTQTPKHLITATGQRVTLRCSPRSGDLSVYWYQQSLDQGLQFLIQYYNGEERAKGNILERFSAQQFPDLHSELNLSSLELGDSALYFCASSVWTTSSGANVLTFGAGSRLTVL.